This TCR beta chain came from a study of shared clonotypes between healthy human individuals. This clone turned up a few times. Its specificity is not known. Profiled with immunoSEQ multiplex PCR; TCRdb holds only in-frame clones, not every one. The table lists a few million clones, 80% to 95% of them singletons. Trimming removed 6 bases from V and 8 bases from J, with 10 bases in between. Germline V gives CDR1 MRHNA, CDR2 SNTAGT. CDR3 length equals 11 residues. The study separated CD4+ cells into CD45RA+ naive and CD45RA-negative memory subsets. Study-wide results and limits: Of the naive CD4 clonotypes, around 4.7% were shared across several donors.

The chain carries TRBV6-4 and TRBJ1-1; maybe TRBD1 (6 bases). The sequence was collected from a man in his late teens or twenties in good health. Some clones in this sample may be carry-over from other donors' samples. What was sequenced was naive CD4+ T cells from PBMCs. Subset noted: CD45RA+ positively selected. CDR3 residues: CASRSGTEAFF. Written as DNA, the CDR3 is TGTGCCAGCAGGTCCGGGACAGAAGCTTTCTTT.